The source of this TCR beta chain is a study of T cells in Graves' hyperthyroidism and ophthalmopathy. Of note for this clonotype: Its antigen is unknown.

The CDR3 regions of TCR beta were amplified from RNA transcripts. Using the HTBI primer set, a first-round RT-PCR was run on the TCR CDR3. Using its own MiXCR run on the multiplex PCR reads, TCRdb lists one record per CDR3 protein. The data hold some 770,000 distinct CDR3 sequences, with about 16% observed a single time. This CDR3 has 15 residues. Germline V gene data show CDR1 as SGHRS and CDR2 as YFSETQ. V was trimmed by 2 bases and J by 2 bases, leaving 11 bases between them. Absent ophthalmopathy progression within 18 months defined stable Graves' hyperthyroidism. Patients showing uncontrolled infection, other autoimmune disease, pregnancy or lactation were ineligible. Findings of the study overall: In validation, the model predicted ophthalmopathy. These predictions came a median about 6.5 months before onset. Clonotypes that were expanded in thyroid above 0.001 mostly appeared in blood too.

Sequencing was performed on blood. V is TRBV5-1 and J is TRBJ2-1; D perhaps matches TRBD2 (6 bases). This receptor was identified in a man between 18 and 29 years old with Graves' hyperthyroidism. CDR3 sequence (DNA): TGCGCCAGCAGCTTAGCGGGTGAGCCCTACAATGAGCAGTTCTTC. It specifies CASSLAGEPYNEQFF.